A single sample is the source of the 7 T cell receptor beta chains below, sequenced in a study of a mutant IDH1 vaccine in newly diagnosed glioma. Sequencing was performed with immunoSEQ multiplex PCR; in TCRdb, only in-frame clones are kept and a portion is missing. The sample records approximately 50,000 clones, 87% being singletons. Specified time point: week 23, last vaccination. What each vaccine dose contained was 300 ug of mutant IDH1 20-mer peptide, accompanied by topical imiquimod. Antigens of these TCRs are unknown. The sample consisted of PBMCs, taken from a glioma patient whose treatment included an IDH1 peptide vaccine. These receptors originate from a middle-aged man with glioma.

CDR3 protein: CASSYQGGRWDEKLFF. The DNA of the CDR3 is TGTGCCAGCAGCTACCAAGGCGGACGATGGGATGAAAAACTGTTTTTT. V and J are TRBV4-2 and TRBJ1-4; D not resolved. The CDR3 totals 16 residues. Germline CDR1 LGHNA, CDR2 YNFKEQ. Trimming pared 5 bases from V and 6 bases from J, leaving 19 bases between.

Only one count was recorded for this clone. The CDR3 nucleotides read TGCGCCAGCAGCTTGGTGGGCAGCCAACGTACTGAAAAACTGTTTTTT. Protein: CASSLVGSQRTEKLFF. This sequence joins TRBV5-1 and TRBJ1-4; D remains ambiguous. V lost 0 bases and J 7 bases, leaving 16 bases between the germline ends. CDR3 length equals 16 residues. Germline CDR1 is SGHRS and CDR2 is YFSETQ.

This sequence joins TRBV18 and TRBJ2-7; D is perhaps TRBD1 (5 bases). The germline V gene encodes CDR1 KGHSH and CDR2 LQKENI. Trimming removed 5 bases at V and 3 bases at J, with 8 bases between. The CDR3 length is 12 residues. CDR3 amino acids: CASSTDNYEQYF. CDR3 DNA: TGTGCCAGCTCAACGGACAACTACGAGCAGTACTTC.

This sequence joins TRBV10-3 and TRBJ2-1; a weak D match, TRBD2 (7 bases). The V gene's germline CDR1 is ENHRY and CDR2 SYGVKD. CDR3 length: 14 residues. With 6 bases removed from V and 4 bases from J, the gap between germline ends came to 13 bases. CDR3 DNA: TGTGCCATCAGAGGGGGGGACACTTACAATGAGCAGTTCTTC. Translating gives CAIRGGDTYNEQFF.

V usage is TRBV28 and J usage is TRBJ1-1; 7 bases fit TRBD1. V trimming: 6 bases; J trimming: 1 base; junction bases outside the gene matches: 5. Germline V gene lookup returns CDR1 MDHEN and CDR2 SYDVKM. The length of the CDR3 is 14 residues. CDR3: CASSLGTANTEAFF. The CDR3 DNA reads TGTGCCAGCAGCTTAGGGACAGCGAACACTGAAGCTTTCTTT. The whole variable domain, filled in from reference TRBV28 and TRBJ1-1, reads DVKVTQSSRYLVKRTGEKVFLECVQDMDHENMFWYRQDPGLGLRLIYFSYDVKMKEKGDIPEGYSVSREKKERFSLILESASTNQTSMYLCASSLGTANTEAFFGQGTRLTVV.

This clone was seen just once. The chain uses TRBV19 and TRBJ2-7; 13 positions match TRBD2. This CDR3 has 15 amino acids. Losses at the gene ends were 5 bases for V and 4 bases for J; bases not matched to a gene: 5. Germline V CDR1 and CDR2: LNHDA, SQIVND (reference sequence). Here the CDR3 reads CASSAGLAGAYEQYF. CDR3 nucleotides: TGTGCCAGTAGTGCCGGACTAGCGGGAGCTTACGAGCAGTACTTC.

The chain uses TRBV27 and TRBJ2-2, with D uncertain. Per the germline V gene, CDR1 is MNHEY and CDR2 is SMNVEV (reference sequence). V lost 1 base and J 1 base, leaving 10 bases between the germline ends. This CDR3 spans 16 amino acids. The CDR3 bases are TGTGCCAGCAGTTTATTAGGGAATAAGAACACCGGGGAGCTGTTTTTT. Translated: CASSLLGNKNTGELFF.